This T cell receptor (beta chain) derives from a study of blood T cell repertoires in COVID-19. CDR3 length: 15 amino acids. Germline values: CDR1 SNHLY, CDR2 FYNNEI. Trimming at V came to 2 bases and at J to 4 bases, leaving 6 bases not matched to a gene. In the original analysis: The assay estimated nucleated cells by amplifying reference gene primers. Clones were read by immunoSEQ multiplex PCR, and TCRdb kept only the in-frame ones, dropping some. The DNA gave D and trimming, while V, J and clone size come from that table. The sample includes hundreds of thousands of clones, 85% of them seen just once.

The specimen was PBMCs or T cells enriched from blood (not recorded which). This sequence originates from a woman aged 25 to 39 who had been exposed to COVID-19. The chain employs TRBV2 and TRBJ1-2, with 8 bases fitting TRBD1. This CDR3 reads CASSESDRGGYGYTF. Written as DNA, the CDR3 is TGTGCCAGCAGTGAATCCGACAGGGGAGGCTATGGCTACACCTTC.